This T cell receptor (beta chain) was sequenced during a study of identical twins. Through template switching, a universal primer site was introduced, and the cDNA contained unique molecular identifiers. MiXCR, run by TCRdb on the 5' RACE reads, gives a single entry per CDR3 protein. Seen here are 250,000 or so distinct CDR3 sequences, approximately 8.3% observed once, and the top ten hold less than 4%. A word on this clonotype: Antigen: not known.

CDR1 MDHEN and CDR2 SYDVKM come from the germline V gene. The CDR3 contains 16 residues. V trimming: 4 bases; J trimming: 0 bases; junction bases outside the gene matches: 3. Only healthy Caucasians were enrolled as donors. Findings and limits, study-wide: Cross-sectional statistical analysis, not tracking of the same donors, underpinned the conclusions.

The same specimen was also included in a second study, on yellow fever vaccine responses in identical twins.

The TCR originated in a woman aged 18-35 years in good health. The sample consisted of CD8+ T cells sorted from blood. V gene TRBV28 combines with J gene TRBJ1-6, with 7 bases fitting TRBD1. The CDR3 loop reads CASSWDSSSYNSPLHF. CDR3 nucleotides: TGTGCCAGCAGTTGGGACAGTAGCTCCTATAATTCACCCCTCCACTTT.